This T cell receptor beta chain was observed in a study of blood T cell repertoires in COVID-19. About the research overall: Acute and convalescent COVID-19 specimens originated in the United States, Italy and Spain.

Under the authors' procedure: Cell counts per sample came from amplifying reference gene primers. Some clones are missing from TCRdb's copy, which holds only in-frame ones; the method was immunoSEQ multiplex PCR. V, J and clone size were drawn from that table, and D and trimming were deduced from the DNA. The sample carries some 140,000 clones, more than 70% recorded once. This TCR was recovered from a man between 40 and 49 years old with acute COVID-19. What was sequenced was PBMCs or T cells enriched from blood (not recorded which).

The CDR3 nucleotides are TGTGCCAGCTCACCAAGGGGGGGGTCACCCCTCCACTTT. The encoded protein is CASSPRGGSPLHF. V usage is TRBV18 and J usage is TRBJ1-6, with D perhaps matching TRBD1 (6 bases). CDR1 is KGHSH, CDR2 LQKENI, per germline. Between the trimmed V and J ends, which lost 2 bases and 10 bases, there was a span of 9 bases. This CDR3 spans 13 amino acids.